This TCR beta chain appears in the sequencing data of a study of T-cell memory formation after mild COVID-19. From germline, CDR1 is LGHDT and CDR2 YNNKEL (reference sequence). V was clipped by 0 bases and J by 7 bases, with 0 bases between them. The CDR3 has 10 amino acids. MiXCR was run by TCRdb on the 5' RACE reads, yielding one entry per CDR3 protein. Of about 290,000 distinct CDR3 sequences detected, around a sixth appear once; the ten largest clones hold approximately 23%. The V gene is TRBV3-1, the J gene TRBJ1-2; no clear D. The source of this sequence is a man between 18 and 35 years old who had mild COVID-19 (a few samples of this study predate the infection). Cell type and time point are not known. The source material was PBMCs or a T cell subset sorted from them (not recorded which). The CDR3 bases are TGTGCCAGCAGCCAAGATGGCTACACCTTC. Translated, it gives CASSQDGYTF.